Listed below are T cell receptor beta chains from one sample, sequenced in a study of T cells in Graves' hyperthyroidism and ophthalmopathy. One entry per CDR3 protein, called by TCRdb with MiXCR from the multiplex PCR reads. The sample contains around 250,000 distinct CDR3 sequences, 13% to 15% of which appear only once. Material: blood. The source is a woman aged 40-49 years with Graves' hyperthyroidism that later progressed to Graves' ophthalmopathy. Both conserved end residues are part of each CDR3. Each record gives: clone size, D gene, V gene, J gene, CDR3 DNA, CDR3 protein. D genes are given only for firm matches. Clone size is not always given. Where it is, it says once, few, many or a class for expanded clones.

clone size: few
D gene: TRBD1
V gene: TRBV25-1
J gene: TRBJ2-2
CDR3 DNA: TGTGCCAGCAGTTACCCTCAGGGGGTCCACGGGGAGCTGTTTTTT
CDR3 protein: CASSYPQGVHGELFF

clone size: once
D gene: -
V gene: TRBV28
J gene: TRBJ1-2
CDR3 DNA: TGTGCCAGCAGTTTGATGTCGTACTATGGCTACACCTTC
CDR3 protein: CASSLMSYYGYTF

clone size: -
D gene: -
V gene: TRBV28
J gene: TRBJ2-7
CDR3 DNA: TGTGCCAGCAGTTTTACCAACTTGGGACTGCCGGAGCAGTACTTC
CDR3 protein: CASSFTNLGLPEQYF

clone size: many
D gene: TRBD2
V gene: TRBV11-2
J gene: TRBJ2-7
CDR3 DNA: TGTGCCAGCAGCTTAGAGGGACTAGCGGGATACGAGCAGTACTTC
CDR3 protein: CASSLEGLAGYEQYF

clone size: many
D gene: -
V gene: TRBV29-1
J gene: TRBJ2-1
CDR3 DNA: TGCAGCGTTGAGTCGGCCTACAATGAGCAGTTCTTC
CDR3 protein: CSVESAYNEQFF

clone size: few
D gene: -
V gene: TRBV6-2/TRBV6-3
J gene: TRBJ1-2
CDR3 DNA: TGTGCCAGCAGACCAGTTATGATGGACATCTATGGCTACACCTTC
CDR3 protein: CASRPVMMDIYGYTF

clone size: many
D gene: TRBD2
V gene: TRBV6-1
J gene: TRBJ2-6
CDR3 DNA: TGTGCCAGCAGTCTAGCGGCCTCCTCTGGGGCCAACGTCCTGACTTTC
CDR3 protein: CASSLAASSGANVLTF

clone size: many
D gene: -
V gene: TRBV24-1
J gene: TRBJ1-2
CDR3 DNA: TGTGCCACCAGTGCCCGCCGGGGGAGCTACACCTTC
CDR3 protein: CATSARRGSYTF

clone size: many
D gene: -
V gene: TRBV5-1
J gene: TRBJ1-1
CDR3 DNA: TGCGCCAGCAGCTTATCGAGCCCGAACACTGAAGCTTTCTTT
CDR3 protein: CASSLSSPNTEAFF

clone size: many
D gene: TRBD2
V gene: TRBV27
J gene: TRBJ2-4
CDR3 DNA: TGTGCCAGCAGTTTAAGGCGTCTAGCGGGGGCCAAAAACATTCAGTACTTC
CDR3 protein: CASSLRRLAGAKNIQYF